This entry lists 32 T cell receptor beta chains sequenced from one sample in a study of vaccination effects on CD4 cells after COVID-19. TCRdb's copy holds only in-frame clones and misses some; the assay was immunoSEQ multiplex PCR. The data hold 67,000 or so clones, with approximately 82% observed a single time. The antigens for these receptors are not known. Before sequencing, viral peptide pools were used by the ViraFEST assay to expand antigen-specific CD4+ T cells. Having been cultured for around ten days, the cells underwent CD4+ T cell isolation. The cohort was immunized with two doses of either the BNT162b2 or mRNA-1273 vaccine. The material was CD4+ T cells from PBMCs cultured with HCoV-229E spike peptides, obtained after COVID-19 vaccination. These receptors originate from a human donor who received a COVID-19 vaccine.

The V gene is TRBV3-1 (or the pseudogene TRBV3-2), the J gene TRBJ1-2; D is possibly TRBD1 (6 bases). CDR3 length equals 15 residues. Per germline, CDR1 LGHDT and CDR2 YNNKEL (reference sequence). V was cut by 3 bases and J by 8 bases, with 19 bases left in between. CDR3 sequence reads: CASSQGGGASAGYTF. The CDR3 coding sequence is TGTGCCAGCAGCCAGGGGGGGGGCGCTTCAGCGGGCTACACCTTC.

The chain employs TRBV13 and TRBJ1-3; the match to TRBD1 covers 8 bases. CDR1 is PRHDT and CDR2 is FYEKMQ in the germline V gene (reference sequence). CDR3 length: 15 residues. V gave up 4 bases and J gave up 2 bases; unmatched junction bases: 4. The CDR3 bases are TGTGCCAGCAGCTCCAGGGGGCTCCCTGGAAACACCATATATTTT. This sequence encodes CASSSRGLPGNTIYF.

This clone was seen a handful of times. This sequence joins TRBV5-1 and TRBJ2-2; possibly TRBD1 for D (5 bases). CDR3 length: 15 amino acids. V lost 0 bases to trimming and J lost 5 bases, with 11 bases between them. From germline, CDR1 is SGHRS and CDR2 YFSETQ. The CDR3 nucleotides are TGCGCCAGCAGCTTGGGACAGACGGCGACCGGGGAGCTGTTTTTT. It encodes CASSLGQTATGELFF.

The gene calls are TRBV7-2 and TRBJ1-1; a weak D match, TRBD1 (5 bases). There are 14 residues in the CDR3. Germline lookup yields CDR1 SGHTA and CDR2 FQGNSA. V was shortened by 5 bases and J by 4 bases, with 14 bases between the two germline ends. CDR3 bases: TGTGCCAGCAGCATCGGACAATTTGGCACTGAAGCTTTCTTT. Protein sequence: CASSIGQFGTEAFF. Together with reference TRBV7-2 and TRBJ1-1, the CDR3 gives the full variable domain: GAGVSQSPSNKVTEKGKDVELRCDPISGHTALYWYRQSLGQGLEFLIYFQGNSAPDKSGLPSDRFSAERTGGSVSTLTIQRTQQEDSAVYLCASSIGQFGTEAFFGQGTRLTVV.

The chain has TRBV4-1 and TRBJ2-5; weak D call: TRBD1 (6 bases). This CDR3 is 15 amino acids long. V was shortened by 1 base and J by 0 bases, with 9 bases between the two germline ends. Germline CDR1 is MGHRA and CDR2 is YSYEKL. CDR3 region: CASSQVTGYQETQYF. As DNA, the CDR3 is TGCGCCAGCAGCCAAGTTACAGGGTACCAAGAGACCCAGTACTTC.

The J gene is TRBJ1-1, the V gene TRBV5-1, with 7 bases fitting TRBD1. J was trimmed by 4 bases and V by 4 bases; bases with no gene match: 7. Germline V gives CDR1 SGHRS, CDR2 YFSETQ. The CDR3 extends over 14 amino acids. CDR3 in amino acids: CASSPLQGGTEAFF. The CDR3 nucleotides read TGCGCCAGCAGCCCCTTGCAGGGGGGCACTGAAGCTTTCTTT.

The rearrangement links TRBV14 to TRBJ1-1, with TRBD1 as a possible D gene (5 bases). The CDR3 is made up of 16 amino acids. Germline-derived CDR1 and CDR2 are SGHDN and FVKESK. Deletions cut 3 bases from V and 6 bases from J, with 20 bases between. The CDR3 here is CASSQSLGGRGSEAFF. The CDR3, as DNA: TGTGCCAGCAGCCAGTCTCTCGGGGGTAGGGGATCTGAAGCTTTCTTT.

CDR3: CADDRADTGELFF. In DNA form, the CDR3 reads TGTGCCGACGACAGGGCCGACACCGGGGAGCTGTTTTTT. The chain combines TRBV12-3 or TRBV12-4 with TRBJ2-2; 7 bases match TRBD1. Trimming cost V 11 bases and J 3 bases; bases outside gene matches: 6. This CDR3 has 13 amino acids.

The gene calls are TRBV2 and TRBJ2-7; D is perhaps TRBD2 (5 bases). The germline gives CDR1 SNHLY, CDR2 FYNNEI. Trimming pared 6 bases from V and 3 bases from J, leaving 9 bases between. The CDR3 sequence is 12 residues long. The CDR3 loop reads CASRVGSYEQYV. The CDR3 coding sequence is TGTGCCAGCAGAGTGGGGAGCTACGAGCAGTACGTC.

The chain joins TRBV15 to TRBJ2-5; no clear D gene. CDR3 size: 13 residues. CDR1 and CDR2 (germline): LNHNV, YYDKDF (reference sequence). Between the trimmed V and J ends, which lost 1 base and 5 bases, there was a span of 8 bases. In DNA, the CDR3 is TGTGCCACCAGCAGAGCCTATCTTGAGACCCAGTACTTC. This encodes CATSRAYLETQYF.

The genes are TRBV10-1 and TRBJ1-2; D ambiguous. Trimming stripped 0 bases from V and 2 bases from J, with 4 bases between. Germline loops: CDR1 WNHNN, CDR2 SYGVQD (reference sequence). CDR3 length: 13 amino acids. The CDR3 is CASSESTNYGYTF. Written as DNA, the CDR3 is TGCGCCAGCAGTGAGTCGACAAACTATGGCTACACCTTC.

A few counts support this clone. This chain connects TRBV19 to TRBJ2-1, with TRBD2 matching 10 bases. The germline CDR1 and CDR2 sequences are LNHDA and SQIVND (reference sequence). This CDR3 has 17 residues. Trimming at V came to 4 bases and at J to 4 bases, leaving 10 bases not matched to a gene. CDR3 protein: CASSSPPAGGPYNEQFF. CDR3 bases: TGTGCCAGTAGTAGCCCCCCAGCGGGGGGGCCTTACAATGAGCAGTTCTTC.

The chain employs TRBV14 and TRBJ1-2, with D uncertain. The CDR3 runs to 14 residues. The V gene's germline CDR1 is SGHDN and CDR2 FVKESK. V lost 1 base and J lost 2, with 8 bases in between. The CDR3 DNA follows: TGTGCCAGCAGCCAAGCTGTTCAGAACTATGGCTACACCTTC. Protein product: CASSQAVQNYGYTF.

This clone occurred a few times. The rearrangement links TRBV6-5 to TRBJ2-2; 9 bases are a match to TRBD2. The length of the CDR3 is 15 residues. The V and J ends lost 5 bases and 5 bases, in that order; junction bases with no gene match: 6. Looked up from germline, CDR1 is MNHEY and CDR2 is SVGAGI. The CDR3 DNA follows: TGTGCCAGCAGTCTAGGACTAGCGCCGACCGGGGAGCTGTTTTTT. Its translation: CASSLGLAPTGELFF.

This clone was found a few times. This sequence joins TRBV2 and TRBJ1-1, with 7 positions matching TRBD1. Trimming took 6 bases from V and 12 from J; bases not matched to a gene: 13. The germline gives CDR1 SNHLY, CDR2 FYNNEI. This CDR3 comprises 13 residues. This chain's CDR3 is CASRTYTGQESFF. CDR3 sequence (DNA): TGTGCCAGCAGGACCTACACTGGACAGGAGTCTTTCTTT. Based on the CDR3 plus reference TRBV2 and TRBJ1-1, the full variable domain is EPEVTQTPSHQVTQMGQEVILRCVPISNHLYFYWYRQILGQKVEFLVSFYNNEISEKSEIFDDQFSVERPDGSNFTLKIRSTKLEDSAMYFCASRTYTGQESFFGQGTRLTVV.

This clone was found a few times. For the CDR3, the DNA is TGTGCCAGCTCACCGCAGGGGGCGGCTGAAGCTTTCTTT. Amino acid sequence: CASSPQGAAEAFF. The rearrangement uses TRBV18 and TRBJ1-1; 8 nucleotides agree with TRBD1. Germline CDR1 is KGHSH and CDR2 is LQKENI. V was clipped by 3 bases and J by 6 bases; unmatched bases: 3. The CDR3 totals 13 residues.

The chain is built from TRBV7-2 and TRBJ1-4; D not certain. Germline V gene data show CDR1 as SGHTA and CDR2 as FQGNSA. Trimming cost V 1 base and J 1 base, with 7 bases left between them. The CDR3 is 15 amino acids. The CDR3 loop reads CASSLDQGTNEKLFF. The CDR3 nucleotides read TGTGCCAGCAGCTTAGATCAAGGAACTAATGAAAAACTGTTTTTT. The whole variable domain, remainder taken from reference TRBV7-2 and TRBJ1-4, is GAGVSQSPSNKVTEKGKDVELRCDPISGHTALYWYRQSLGQGLEFLIYFQGNSAPDKSGLPSDRFSAERTGGSVSTLTIQRTQQEDSAVYLCASSLDQGTNEKLFFGSGTQLSVL.

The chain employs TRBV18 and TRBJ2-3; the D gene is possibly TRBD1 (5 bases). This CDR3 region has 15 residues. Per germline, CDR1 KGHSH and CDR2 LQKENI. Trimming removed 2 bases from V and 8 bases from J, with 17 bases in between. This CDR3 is CASSPFQGERVTQYF. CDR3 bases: TGTGCCAGCTCACCATTTCAAGGGGAACGGGTTACGCAGTATTTT. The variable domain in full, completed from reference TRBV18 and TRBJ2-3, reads NAGVMQNPRHLVRRRGQEARLRCSPMKGHSHVYWYRQLPEEGLKFMVYLQKENIIDESGMPKERFSAEFPKEGPSILRIQQVVRGDSAAYFCASSPFQGERVTQYFGPGTRLTVL.

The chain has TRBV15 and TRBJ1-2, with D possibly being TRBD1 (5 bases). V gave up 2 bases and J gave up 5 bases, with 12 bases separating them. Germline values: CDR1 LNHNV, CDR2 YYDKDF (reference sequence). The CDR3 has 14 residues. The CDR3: CATSRRMTDYGYTF. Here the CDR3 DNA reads TGTGCCACCAGCAGACGGATGACAGATTATGGCTACACCTTC.

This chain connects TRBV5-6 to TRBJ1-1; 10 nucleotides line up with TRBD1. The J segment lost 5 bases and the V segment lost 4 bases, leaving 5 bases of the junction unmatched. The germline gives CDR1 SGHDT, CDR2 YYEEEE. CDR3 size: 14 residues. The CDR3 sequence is CASSPTGGRTEAFF. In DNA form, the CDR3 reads TGTGCCAGCAGCCCGACAGGGGGCAGGACTGAAGCTTTCTTT. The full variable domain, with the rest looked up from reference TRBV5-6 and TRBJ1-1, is DAGVTQSPTHLIKTRGQQVTLRCSPKSGHDTVSWYQQALGQGPQFIFQYYEEEERQRGNFPDRFSGHQFPNYSSELNVNALLLGDSALYLCASSPTGGRTEAFFGQGTRLTVV.

The chain's CDR3 is CASSLQVAFGRYEGSSTDTQYF. The CDR3 coding sequence is TGCGCCAGCAGCTTGCAGGTGGCGTTTGGAAGGTACGAAGGGTCCTCCACAGATACGCAGTATTTT. The V gene is TRBV5-1, the J gene TRBJ2-3; no clear D. V dropped 1 base and J dropped 2 bases, with 32 bases sitting between them. CDR1 is SGHRS and CDR2 is YFSETQ in the germline V gene. The CDR3 length is 22 residues.

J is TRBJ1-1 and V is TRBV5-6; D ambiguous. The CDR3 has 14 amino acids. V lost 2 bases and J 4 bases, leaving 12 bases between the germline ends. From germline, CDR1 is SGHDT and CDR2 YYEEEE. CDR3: CASSFRVSGTEAFF. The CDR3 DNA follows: TGTGCCAGCAGCTTCCGGGTTTCGGGCACTGAAGCTTTCTTT.

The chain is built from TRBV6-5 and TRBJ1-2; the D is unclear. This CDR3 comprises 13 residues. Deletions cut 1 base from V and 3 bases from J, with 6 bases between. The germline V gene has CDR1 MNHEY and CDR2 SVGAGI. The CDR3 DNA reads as TGTGCCAGCAGTTACTGGGCCCACTATGGCTACACCTTC. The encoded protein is CASSYWAHYGYTF.

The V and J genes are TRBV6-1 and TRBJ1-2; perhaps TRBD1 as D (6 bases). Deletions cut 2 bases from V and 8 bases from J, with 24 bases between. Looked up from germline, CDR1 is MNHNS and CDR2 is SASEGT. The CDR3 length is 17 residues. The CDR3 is CASSERWWGHQKEGYTF. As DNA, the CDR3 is TGTGCCAGCAGTGAAAGGTGGTGGGGACACCAAAAGGAGGGCTACACCTTC.

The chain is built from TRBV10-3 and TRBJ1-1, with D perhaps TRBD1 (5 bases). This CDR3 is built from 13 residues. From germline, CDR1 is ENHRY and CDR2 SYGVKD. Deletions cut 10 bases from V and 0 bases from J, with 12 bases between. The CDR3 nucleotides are TGTGCCAGTCTGACAGCGTTGAACACTGAAGCTTTCTTT. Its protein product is CASLTALNTEAFF.

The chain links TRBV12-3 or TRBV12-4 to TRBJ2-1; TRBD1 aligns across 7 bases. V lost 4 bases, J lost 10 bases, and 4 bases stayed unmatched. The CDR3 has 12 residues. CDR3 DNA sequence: TGTGCCAGCAGTTCACAGGGGTGGGAGCAGTTCTTC. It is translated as CASSSQGWEQFF.

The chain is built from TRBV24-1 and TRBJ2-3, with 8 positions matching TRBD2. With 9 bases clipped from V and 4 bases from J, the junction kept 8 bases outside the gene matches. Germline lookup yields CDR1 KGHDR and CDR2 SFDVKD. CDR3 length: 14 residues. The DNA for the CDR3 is TGTGCCACCGGAGACGGGGGGGCCGCAGATACGCAGTATTTT. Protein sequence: CATGDGGAADTQYF.

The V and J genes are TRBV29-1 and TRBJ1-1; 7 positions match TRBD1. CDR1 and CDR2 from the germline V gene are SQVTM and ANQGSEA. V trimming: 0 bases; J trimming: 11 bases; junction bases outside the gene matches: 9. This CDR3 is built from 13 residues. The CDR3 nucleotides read TGCAGCGTTGAAGATGGGATAGACAGGGCGGCTTTCTTT. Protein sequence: CSVEDGIDRAAFF.

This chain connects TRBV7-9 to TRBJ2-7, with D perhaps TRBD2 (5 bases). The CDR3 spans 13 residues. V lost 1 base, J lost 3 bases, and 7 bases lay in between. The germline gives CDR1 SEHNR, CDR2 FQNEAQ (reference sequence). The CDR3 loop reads CASSLVAGYEQYV. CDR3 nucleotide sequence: TGTGCCAGCAGCTTAGTCGCGGGCTACGAGCAGTACGTC.

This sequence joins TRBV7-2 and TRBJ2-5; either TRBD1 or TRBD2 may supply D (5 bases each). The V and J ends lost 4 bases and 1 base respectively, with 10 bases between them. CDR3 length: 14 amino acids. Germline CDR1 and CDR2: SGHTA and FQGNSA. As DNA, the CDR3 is TGTGCCAGCAGCTGGGGGAGAGGCCAAGAGACCCAGTACTTC. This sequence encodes CASSWGRGQETQYF.

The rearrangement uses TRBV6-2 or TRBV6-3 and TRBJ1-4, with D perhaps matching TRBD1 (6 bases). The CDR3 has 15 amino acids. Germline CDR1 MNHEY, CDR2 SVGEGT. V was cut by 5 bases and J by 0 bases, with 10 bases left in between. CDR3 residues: CASSRRQATNEKLFF. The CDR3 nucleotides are TGTGCCAGCAGTCGACGACAGGCAACTAATGAAAAACTGTTTTTT.

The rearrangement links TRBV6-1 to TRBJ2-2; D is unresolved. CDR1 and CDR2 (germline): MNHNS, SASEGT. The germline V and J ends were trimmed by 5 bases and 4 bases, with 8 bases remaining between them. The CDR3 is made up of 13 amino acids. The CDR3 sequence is CASSLPGTGELFF. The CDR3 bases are TGTGCCAGCAGTTTACCGGGCACCGGGGAGCTGTTTTTT.